The 31 T cell receptor beta chains below come from one sample, sequenced in a study of blood T cell repertoires in COVID-19. This table comes from immunoSEQ multiplex PCR, and its TCRdb copy is limited to in-frame clones, with some not included. The sample lists 70,000 to 95,000 clones, more than 80% occurring once. The source material was peripheral blood. The receptors shown here come from a human donor in a cohort sampled during active COVID-19.

In its sample, this clone is large (0.1 to 1%). The chain recombines TRBV28 with TRBJ2-7; 7 bases align to TRBD1. The CDR3 loop spans 17 amino acids. After removal of 4 bases from V and 9 bases from J, the junction contained 21 bases not matched to a gene. Germline V gene lookup returns CDR1 MDHEN and CDR2 SYDVKM. In DNA, the CDR3 is TGTGCCAGCAGTTGGTGGGACAGAGTAGATTCTACGAGCGGGCAGTACTTC. As protein: CASSWWDRVDSTSGQYF. Based on the CDR3 plus reference TRBV28 and TRBJ2-7, the full variable domain is DVKVTQSSRYLVKRTGEKVFLECVQDMDHENMFWYRQDPGLGLRLIYFSYDVKMKEKGDIPEGYSVSREKKERFSLILESASTNQTSMYLCASSWWDRVDSTSGQYFGPGTRLTVT.

The chain is built from TRBV7-9 and TRBJ2-1; D is possibly TRBD1 (6 bases). V lost 5 bases and J lost 10, with 21 bases in between. The length of the CDR3 is 15 residues. Germline V CDR1 and CDR2: SEHNR, FQNEAQ (reference sequence). The CDR3 coding sequence is TGTGCCAGCAGCCCCCGGGACACGGGCATTATAGAGCAGTTCTTC. Translation: CASSPRDTGIIEQFF.

The genes are TRBV5-6 and TRBJ2-5; unclear D gene. Germline CDR1 SGHDT, CDR2 YYEEEE. Between the trimmed V and J ends, which lost 0 bases and 5 bases, there was a span of 11 bases. CDR3 length: 14 residues. The CDR3 DNA is TGTGCCAGCAGCTTGGGGCAGGTAGAGGAGACCCAGTACTTC. Amino acids: CASSLGQVEETQYF. The full variable domain, in which reference TRBV5-6 and TRBJ2-5 provide the parts outside the CDR3, is DAGVTQSPTHLIKTRGQQVTLRCSPKSGHDTVSWYQQALGQGPQFIFQYYEEEERQRGNFPDRFSGHQFPNYSSELNVNALLLGDSALYLCASSLGQVEETQYFGPGTRLLVL.

This clone appeared a single time. The chain recombines TRBV9 with TRBJ2-3; TRBD2 matches 7 bases. V gave up 7 bases and J gave up 1 base; unmatched junction bases: 3. Germline V gene data show CDR1 as SGDLS and CDR2 as YYNGEE. This CDR3 spans 13 amino acids. This CDR3 is CASEGRGTDTQYF. CDR3 in DNA: TGTGCCAGCGAGGGGAGGGGCACAGATACGCAGTATTTT.

This chain uses TRBV21-1 with TRBJ1-5; no DNA check was done on the table's D call, TRBD1. TRBV21-1 is a pseudogene segment. The CDR3 runs to 19 residues. The CDR3 loop reads CASSNLGPRRRFSNQPQHF. The CDR3, as DNA: TGTGCCAGCAGCAATTTGGGGCCCCGACGTAGGTTTAGCAATCAGCCCCAGCATTTT.

This chain uses TRBV4-1 with TRBJ2-1, with D possibly TRBD2 on 7 matching bases. This CDR3 has 17 amino acids. V lost 0 bases and J lost 2, with 14 bases in between. CDR1 is MGHRA, CDR2 YSYEKL, per germline. The CDR3 DNA reads TGCGCCAGCAGCCAAGATAAGGCGGGGGCCCCCTACAATGAGCAGTTCTTC. It translates to CASSQDKAGAPYNEQFF.

The gene calls are TRBV6-5 and TRBJ1-1; 7 bases map to TRBD1. This CDR3 is built from 14 residues. V lost 6 bases, J lost 5 bases, and 9 bases stayed unmatched. The V gene's germline CDR1 is MNHEY and CDR2 SVGAGI. This CDR3 reads CASSADRRGTEAFF. Here the CDR3 DNA reads TGTGCCAGCAGCGCGGACAGGCGCGGGACTGAAGCTTTCTTT.

This clone was found once. The chain links TRBV11-2 to TRBJ1-2; D not certain. The CDR3 contains 13 residues. Germline loops: CDR1 SGHAT, CDR2 FQNNGV. The germline V and J ends were trimmed by 0 bases and 4 bases, with 6 bases remaining between them. The DNA of the CDR3 is TGTGCCAGCAGCTTAGAGGTAGCCTATGGCTACACCTTC. Protein sequence: CASSLEVAYGYTF.

The DNA of the CDR3 is TGCGCCAGCAGCCGGAGCCTGGGGGGGCAAGGTGAAGCTTTCTTT. Protein product: CASSRSLGGQGEAFF. The chain joins TRBV5-1 to TRBJ1-1; the D gene is possibly TRBD1 (6 bases). The length of the CDR3 is 15 residues. The V and J ends lost 4 bases and 7 bases respectively, with 20 bases between them. CDR1 and CDR2 from the germline V gene are SGHRS and YFSETQ.

This chain connects TRBV28 to TRBJ1-1; perhaps TRBD1 as D (5 bases). CDR3 length: 14 residues. CDR1 is MDHEN, CDR2 SYDVKM, per germline. Trimming removed 2 bases from V and 4 bases from J, with 11 bases in between. CDR3 protein: CASSLQGGGTEAFF. The DNA of the CDR3 is TGTGCCAGCAGTTTACAGGGAGGAGGCACTGAAGCTTTCTTT.

The chain couples TRBV6-5 to TRBJ2-3; TRBD2 matches at 11 bases. The germline V gene encodes CDR1 MNHEY and CDR2 SVGAGI. The junction had 6 bases not matched to a gene; V was cut back by 4 bases and J by 6 bases. CDR3 size: 15 residues. CDR3 bases: TGTGCCAGCAGTTTGGGGCTAGCGGGGGGCGATACGCAGTATTTT. Protein sequence: CASSLGLAGGDTQYF.

The rearrangement joins TRBV9 to TRBJ2-3; TRBD2 matches at 8 bases. J was trimmed by 6 bases and V by 3 bases; bases with no gene match: 12. Germline V gene lookup returns CDR1 SGDLS and CDR2 YYNGEE. The CDR3 runs to 16 residues. The DNA for the CDR3 is TGTGCCAGCAGCGCTTTAGACGGGGGGGGCATGGATACGCAGTATTTT. Translated: CASSALDGGGMDTQYF.

This chain connects TRBV5-5 to TRBJ2-1; TRBD2 matches 7 bases. Germline V gene data show CDR1 as SGHKS and CDR2 as YYEKEE (reference sequence). The length of the CDR3 is 15 residues. V was pared by 1 base and J by 3 bases, with 4 bases of the junction left unmatched. The CDR3 loop reads CASSLSGEFYNEQFF. The CDR3 bases are TGTGCCAGCAGCTTGAGCGGGGAATTCTACAATGAGCAGTTCTTC.

This clone was seen only once. The V call is TRBV19, the J call TRBJ1-2, with D tentatively TRBD1 (5 bases). Germline V gene sequence: CDR1 LNHDA, CDR2 SQIVND (reference sequence). Trimming pared 3 bases from V and 7 bases from J, leaving 24 bases between. The CDR3 contains 17 residues. The CDR3 nucleotides are TGTGCCAGTAGTATGGCCCCGACAGCGACATTAACTGGTGGCTACACCTTC. The encoded protein is CASSMAPTATLTGGYTF.

This clone showed up many times. The genes are TRBV3-1 (or the pseudogene TRBV3-2) and TRBJ2-5; D may be TRBD1 (6 bases). This CDR3 is 14 amino acids long. V was shortened by 4 bases and J by 4 bases, with 13 bases between the two germline ends. Per germline, CDR1 LGHDT and CDR2 YNNKEL (reference sequence). In nucleotides, the CDR3 is TGTGCCAGCAGCCCCCTGACAGGTGGAGAGACCCAGTACTTC. It yields the protein CASSPLTGGETQYF.

V and J are TRBV3-1 (or the pseudogene TRBV3-2) and TRBJ1-4, with a weak D call TRBD1 (5 bases). Between the trimmed V and J ends, which lost 6 bases and 8 bases, there was a span of 25 bases. The CDR3 runs 17 residues. The germline gives CDR1 LGHDT, CDR2 YNNKEL (reference sequence). In nucleotides, the CDR3 is TGTGCCAGCAGGGGCCAGGGTGTACCCGACCTGAGAGAAAAACTGTTTTTT. It specifies CASRGQGVPDLREKLFF.

DNA for the CDR3: TGTGCCAGCAGGGCCTCCCGGGAACCCCTCCACTTT. Protein product: CASRASREPLHF. The chain recombines TRBV5-6 with TRBJ1-6, with D unclear. From germline, CDR1 is SGHDT and CDR2 YYEEEE. This CDR3 is built from 12 residues. V was trimmed by 5 bases and J by 12 bases, leaving 12 bases between them.

The rearrangement links TRBV7-2 to TRBJ2-7, with D maybe TRBD1 (6 bases). Germline V gives CDR1 SGHTA, CDR2 FQGNSA. There are 18 residues in the CDR3. V dropped 5 bases and J dropped 1 base, with 24 bases sitting between them. The CDR3 spells CASSVVPPGHATSYEQYF. The CDR3 bases are TGTGCCAGCAGCGTAGTTCCCCCGGGACACGCAACTTCCTACGAGCAGTACTTC.

This clone is a singleton in its sample. V usage is TRBV18 and J usage is TRBJ2-6; no clear D gene. V lost 4 bases and J lost 0, with 10 bases in between. The CDR3 contains 16 residues. CDR1 and CDR2 (germline): KGHSH, LQKENI. The CDR3 reads CASSRLEDSGANVLTF. The CDR3 DNA reads TGTGCCAGCTCACGGTTAGAGGACTCTGGGGCCAACGTCCTGACTTTC.

This clone is a singleton in its sample. The chain combines TRBV15 with TRBJ2-7, with D perhaps matching TRBD2 (6 bases). There are 17 residues in the CDR3. Germline CDR1 LNHNV, CDR2 YYDKDF (reference sequence). V lost 2 bases, J lost 0 bases, and 17 bases lay in between. CDR3 sequence: CATSRSFSGLSSYEQYF. The CDR3 coding sequence is TGTGCCACCAGCAGATCCTTTAGCGGTCTCAGCTCCTACGAGCAGTACTTC.

The V call is TRBV11-3, the J call TRBJ2-5, with TRBD2 as a possible D gene (5 bases). Trimming took 5 bases from V and 5 from J, leaving 12 bases between them. The CDR3 has 13 amino acids. CDR1 and CDR2 from the germline V gene are SGHNT and YENEEA. The CDR3 is CASSDLRGETQYF. The CDR3 region has the DNA TGTGCCAGCAGCGACTTACGGGGTGAGACCCAGTACTTC. Complete variable domain (other parts from reference TRBV11-3 and TRBJ2-5): EAGVVQSPRYKIIEKKQPVAFWCNPISGHNTLYWYLQNLGQGPELLIRYENEEAVDDSQLPKDRFSAERLKGVDSTLKIQPAELGDSAVYLCASSDLRGETQYFGPGTRLLVL.

The chain links TRBV4-2 to TRBJ2-1, with 14 bases that match TRBD2. Germline lookup yields CDR1 LGHNA and CDR2 YNFKEQ. The ends lost 3 bases at V and 5 bases at J; junction bases unmatched: 9. This CDR3 comprises 18 residues. In nucleotides, the CDR3 is TGTGCCAGCAGCCAGCCCACGACTAGCGGGGGGGGAAACAATGAGCAGTTCTTC. It yields the protein CASSQPTTSGGGNNEQFF.

The rearrangement uses TRBV7-9 and TRBJ2-7; the D gene is possibly TRBD2 (5 bases). Germline CDR1 and CDR2: SEHNR and FQNEAQ (reference sequence). This CDR3 region has 13 residues. Trimming removed 6 bases from V and 2 bases from J, with 11 bases in between. This CDR3 reads CASSPPGTYEQYF. In nucleotides, the CDR3 is TGTGCCAGCAGTCCTCCGGGGACCTACGAGCAGTACTTC.

The genes are TRBV5-6 and TRBJ2-3; no clear D gene. This CDR3 region has 11 residues. Trimming took off 2 bases at V and 4 bases at J, with 2 bases between the two ends. The germline gives CDR1 SGHDT, CDR2 YYEEEE. This CDR3 reads CASSFADTQYF. As DNA, the CDR3 is TGTGCCAGCAGCTTCGCAGATACGCAGTATTTT.

The chain carries TRBV9 and TRBJ2-5, with 7 bases that match TRBD1. Per the germline V gene, CDR1 is SGDLS and CDR2 is YYNGEE. After removal of 0 bases from V and 4 bases from J, the junction contained 3 bases not matched to a gene. This CDR3 region has 14 residues. The DNA of the CDR3 is TGTGCCAGCAGCGTAGGACCAGGGGGAGAGACCCAGTACTTC. This codes for CASSVGPGGETQYF.

V gene TRBV5-4 combines with J gene TRBJ2-1, with no clear D. The CDR3 is 13 amino acids. Germline V gives CDR1 SGHNT, CDR2 YYREEE (reference sequence). V gave up 0 bases and J gave up 7 bases, with 8 bases separating them. CDR3 sequence reads: CASSLASKNEQFF. As DNA, the CDR3 is TGTGCCAGCAGCTTGGCTTCTAAAAATGAGCAGTTCTTC.

The V call is TRBV5-1, the J call TRBJ2-3, with a possible D match to TRBD2 (7 bases). This CDR3 comprises 14 residues. V lost 2 bases and J 6 bases, leaving 13 bases between the germline ends. Germline V CDR1 and CDR2: SGHRS, YFSETQ. The CDR3 region is CASSFGGQADTQYF. In DNA, the CDR3 is TGCGCCAGCAGCTTCGGGGGGCAAGCGGATACGCAGTATTTT.

The chain employs TRBV25-1 and TRBJ1-1; 12 bases match TRBD1. Germline trimming cut 4 bases from V and 10 bases from J; bases unmatched to any gene: 4. Germline CDR1 reads MGHDK; CDR2 reads SYGVNS. This CDR3 contains 13 residues. Here the CDR3 DNA reads TGTGCCAGCAGTGGTCTGGGACAGGGGGCAGCTTTCTTT. It encodes CASSGLGQGAAFF.

The chain is built from TRBV29-1 and TRBJ1-2, with 9 bases fitting TRBD1. The V gene's germline CDR1 is SQVTM and CDR2 ANQGSEA. V gave up 7 bases and J gave up 6 bases; unmatched junction bases: 9. CDR3 length: 13 residues. The CDR3 bases are TGCAGCGCCGGACAGGGGAAGGGAGATGGCTACACCTTC. Residues: CSAGQGKGDGYTF.

J is TRBJ1-1 and V is TRBV15; D is ambiguous. The CDR3 extends over 11 amino acids. Between the trimmed V and J ends, which lost 1 base and 12 bases, there was a span of 9 bases. Per the germline V gene, CDR1 is LNHNV and CDR2 is YYDKDF (reference sequence). This CDR3 is CATSRAGFSFF. The CDR3 bases are TGTGCCACCAGCAGAGCGGGGTTTTCTTTCTTT.

The chain joins TRBV9 to TRBJ1-6; the D gene is possibly TRBD1 (5 bases). This CDR3 has 14 residues. Germline-derived CDR1 and CDR2 are SGDLS and YYNGEE. Trimming took off 4 bases at V and 4 bases at J, with 9 bases between the two ends. CDR3 sequence reads: CASSSGEYNSPLHF. The CDR3 DNA reads TGTGCCAGCAGCTCGGGGGAGTATAATTCACCCCTCCACTTT.